Many counts were recorded for the clone carrying this T cell receptor beta chain. The entry originates in a study of T-cell reconstitution after alpha-beta-depleted transplantation in children. Per the germline V gene, CDR1 is MNHEY and CDR2 is SVGAGI. V gave up 6 bases and J gave up 5 bases; unmatched junction bases: 5. CDR3 length: 14 amino acids. It was with unique molecular identifiers that the TCRbeta library was prepared. TCRdb reprocessed the PCR reads with MiXCR, giving one entry per CDR3 protein. The data show 70,000 to 100,000 distinct CDR3 sequences, less than 15% seen once. The clonotype was recovered from a human donor who donated a stem cell graft to a child with inherited bone marrow failure. The chain joins TRBV6-5 to TRBJ1-2, with 11 bases matching TRBD1. The specimen comprised PBMCs from the stem cell graft donor, sampled from the stem cell graft. This chain's CDR3 is CASRVGQGAYGYTF. CDR3 coding DNA: TGTGCCAGCAGGGTCGGACAGGGGGCATATGGCTACACCTTC.